This T cell receptor beta chain was found in a study of shared clonotypes between healthy human individuals. Study information: The plates for each donor numbered three CD4 naive, three CD4 memory, two CD8 naive and one CD8 memory. Broader study findings: In this cohort, only blood was sampled, and tissue repertoires likely differ. Donors were few, which limited the genetic and exposure-history diversity represented.

Trimming shortened V by 6 bases and J by 7 bases, and 18 bases separated the two germline ends. This CDR3 has 14 amino acids. CDR1 is MGHDK and CDR2 is SYGVNS in the germline V gene. TCRdb's copy holds only in-frame clones and misses some; the assay was immunoSEQ multiplex PCR. The repertoire holds some 2,400,000 clones, approximately 95% seen once, with roughly 0.13% in the top ten. A CD45RA-negative memory subset and a CD45RA+ naive subset were separated from the CD4+ cells. To note about this clone: Antigen: not known.

J is TRBJ1-2 and V is TRBV25-1, with D perhaps TRBD1 (5 bases). Sequencing input: naive CD4+ T cells sorted from blood. Indicated subset: CD45RA+ positively selected. The clonotype was recovered from a man aged 18 to 30 in good health. The CDR3 sequence is CASSLRGVGGGYTF. CDR3 sequence (DNA): TGTGCCAGCAGCCTTCGTGGGGTCGGGGGTGGCTACACCTTC.